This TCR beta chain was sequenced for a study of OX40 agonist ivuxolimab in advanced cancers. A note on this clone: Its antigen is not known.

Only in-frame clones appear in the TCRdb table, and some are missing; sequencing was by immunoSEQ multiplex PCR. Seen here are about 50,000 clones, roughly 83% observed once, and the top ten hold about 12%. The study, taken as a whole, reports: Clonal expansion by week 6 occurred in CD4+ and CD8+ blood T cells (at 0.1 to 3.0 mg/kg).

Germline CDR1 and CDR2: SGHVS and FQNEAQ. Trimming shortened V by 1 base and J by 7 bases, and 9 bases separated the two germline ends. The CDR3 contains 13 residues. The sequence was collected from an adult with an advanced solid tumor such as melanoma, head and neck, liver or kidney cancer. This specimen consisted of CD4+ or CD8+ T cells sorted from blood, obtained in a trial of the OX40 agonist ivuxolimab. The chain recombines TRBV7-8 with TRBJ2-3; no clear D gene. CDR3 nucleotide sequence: TGTGCCAGCAGCTTAGGTCCCGGTCATACGCAGTATTTT. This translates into CASSLGPGHTQYF.